The rows below give T cell receptor beta chains drawn from one sample of a study of a mutant IDH1 vaccine in newly diagnosed glioma. The protocol was immunoSEQ multiplex PCR, while the TCRdb copy is restricted to in-frame clones and leaves out a portion. The profile covers 25,000 to 40,000 clones, with 81% appearing a single time and less than 20% taken by the ten largest. The antigens for these receptors are not known. The input for sequencing was PBMCs, taken from a glioma patient whose treatment included an IDH1 peptide vaccine. These receptors originate from a man in his thirties or forties with glioma. Each CDR3 is given with its conserved first and last residue. Fields, in order: D gene, V gene, clone size, J gene, CDR3 DNA, CDR3 protein. A D gene is named only where the DNA matches it firmly. Clone sizes are given selectively: once, few, many, or a class where the clone is expanded.

>-|TRBV30|-|TRBJ2-7
TGTGCCTGGGAGAGGACAACCAGCTCCTACGAGCAGTACTTC
CAWERTTSSYEQYF
>-|TRBV19|-|TRBJ2-2
TGTGCCAGTAGTATAGAGGCAGGAAGGTCCGGGGAGCTGTTTTTT
CASSIEAGRSGELFF
>-|TRBV6-5|-|TRBJ1-3
TGTGCCAGCAGAGGGGACCTACGCTCTGGAAACACCATATATTTT
CASRGDLRSGNTIYF
>-|TRBV27|-|TRBJ2-7
TGTGCCAGCAGTTTGGGCAGGGGCTCCTACGAGCAGTACTTC
CASSLGRGSYEQYF
>-|TRBV7-2|-|TRBJ2-6
TGTGCCAGCAGCTTTGGAGGTGCTGGGGCCAACGTCCTGACTTTC
CASSFGGAGANVLTF
>TRBD1|TRBV2|-|TRBJ1-2
TGTGCCAGCAGGGGGGGACAGGTCCCTAACTATGGCTACACCTTC
CASRGGQVPNYGYTF
>-|TRBV4-1|-|TRBJ1-1
TGCGCCAGCAGCCAGATTGGCGGGGCAGGGAACACTGAAGCTTTCTTT
CASSQIGGAGNTEAFF
>-|TRBV7-2|medium-sized|TRBJ1-2
TGTGCCAGCAGCTTGGGTGAGGACTATGGCTACACCTTC
CASSLGEDYGYTF
>-|TRBV5-6|-|TRBJ1-1
TGTGCCAGCAGTTCCGGACCTTTGGGGACTGAAGCTTTCTTT
CASSSGPLGTEAFF
>TRBD2|TRBV19|-|TRBJ2-3
TGTGCCAGTAGTATCCGGCTAGCGGGAGGCACAGATACGCAGTATTTT
CASSIRLAGGTDTQYF
>-|TRBV6-5|once|TRBJ1-2
TGTGCCAGCAGTCTACCGGGGGGCGAGGGCTACACCTTC
CASSLPGGEGYTF
>-|TRBV25-1|-|TRBJ1-5
TGTGCCAGCAGTGAAAGAGGAGGATCCGGTCAGCCCCAGCATTTT
CASSERGGSGQPQHF
>-|TRBV5-6|-|TRBJ2-2
TGTGCCAGCAGCCACCCGGGGAAATCCCGCAACACCGGGGAGCTGTTTTTT
CASSHPGKSRNTGELFF
>-|TRBV7-9|once|TRBJ1-3
TGTGCCAGCAGACACGGGACAGGAAACACCATATATTTT
CASRHGTGNTIYF
>TRBD1|TRBV6-6|-|TRBJ1-2
TGTGCCAGCAGTCTTCCGGGGGGACAGACCTATGGCTACACCTTC
CASSLPGGQTYGYTF
>-|TRBV5-5|-|TRBJ1-5
TGTGCCAGCAGCTTGGCAGGGGTCGGCCAGCCCCAGCATTTT
CASSLAGVGQPQHF
>TRBD1|TRBV13|-|TRBJ2-2
TGTGCCAGCAGCATAACACTACCCTGGACAGGGGAATCCGGGGAGCTGTTTTTT
CASSITLPWTGESGELFF
>-|TRBV7-2|-|TRBJ2-6
TGTGCCAGCAGCTTAGTCGGGTCCTCTGGGGCCAACGTCCTGACTTTC
CASSLVGSSGANVLTF
>-|TRBV10-3|few|TRBJ1-1
TGTGCCATCAGTGATCGAGGGGGTAACACTGAAGCTTTCTTT
CAISDRGGNTEAFF
>TRBD1|TRBV5-6|-|TRBJ2-7
TGTGCCAGCAGCGCCGGGACAGGGGCTTTCGAGCAGTACTTC
CASSAGTGAFEQYF
>-|TRBV6-5|-|TRBJ1-2
TGTGCCAGCACCCCCGGGCCAATCACCAAGGCAGGCTACACCTTC
CASTPGPITKAGYTF
>TRBD2|TRBV2|-|TRBJ2-5
TGTGCCAGCAGACGACTAGCGGGAGGGGGGACCCAGTACTTC
CASRRLAGGGTQYF
>TRBD1|TRBV5-4|-|TRBJ2-5
TGTGCCAGCAGCCGGGACAGGGGGGAGACCCAGTACTTC
CASSRDRGETQYF
>-|TRBV20-1|-|TRBJ1-1
TGCAGTGCCGACGGGGGCGCTGAAGCTTTCTTT
CSADGGAEAFF
>TRBD1|TRBV2|-|TRBJ2-3
TGTGCCAGCAGTGATATCGCTTCAGGGGGTCTTCGAGATACGCAGTATTTT
CASSDIASGGLRDTQYF
>TRBD2|TRBV25-1|-|TRBJ2-7
TGTGCCAGCAGTGAACCAGCGGGAGGGATATACGAGCAGTACTTC
CASSEPAGGIYEQYF
>-|TRBV10-3|-|TRBJ1-1
TGTGCCATCAGGGAGACAGAGAACACTGAAGCTTTCTTT
CAIRETENTEAFF
>-|TRBV7-9|-|TRBJ1-2
TGTGCCAGCAGCTTAGGTAACGGGCAACTATATGGCTACACCTTC
CASSLGNGQLYGYTF
>-|TRBV5-4|-|TRBJ2-7
TGTGCCAGCAGCTTGGAGTCAAGTTACGAGCAGTACTTC
CASSLESSYEQYF
>-|TRBV29-1|-|TRBJ1-1
TGCAGCGGGGTTTCGGGGACTGAAGCTTTCTTT
CSGVSGTEAFF
>-|TRBV18|-|TRBJ1-5
TGTGCCAGCTCCCGGGACGGGGGCAATCAGCCCCAGCATTTT
CASSRDGGNQPQHF
>-|TRBV27|-|TRBJ2-7
TGTGCCAGCAGTTTCCTTTCCGGGGCCATCTGGGAGCAGTACTTC
CASSFLSGAIWEQYF
>-|TRBV11-3|-|TRBJ2-3
TGTGCCAGCAGCGCCTACTCAGATACGCAGTATTTT
CASSAYSDTQYF
>TRBD2|TRBV9|-|TRBJ2-7
TGTGCCAGCAGCCCCTTCCGGACTAGCGGGAGGGCCAACGAGCAGTACTTC
CASSPFRTSGRANEQYF
>TRBD2|TRBV7-2|-|TRBJ2-2
TGTGCCAGCAGCCCCGGGGGGACCGGGGAGCTGTTTTTT
CASSPGGTGELFF
>TRBD2|TRBV4-1|-|TRBJ2-3
TGCGCCAGCAGCCAGGGACTAGCGGGAGGAGATACGCAGTATTTT
CASSQGLAGGDTQYF
>TRBD2|TRBV6-1|-|TRBJ2-5
TGTGCCAGCAGTGAAAGCGCGGGAGGGCAAGAGACCCAGTACTTC
CASSESAGGQETQYF
>TRBD1|TRBV18|-|TRBJ1-4
TGTGCCAGCTCACCACCGGTAGGAACGACAGGGGATGAAAAACTGTTTTTT
CASSPPVGTTGDEKLFF
>-|TRBV29-1|-|TRBJ2-5
TGCAGCGCCTCGCGGGGTGTAGAGACCCAGTACTTC
CSASRGVETQYF
>-|TRBV29-1|-|TRBJ2-3
TGCAGCGTTGACCGACAGGGAGGAACAGATACGCAGTATTTT
CSVDRQGGTDTQYF
>-|TRBV5-1|-|TRBJ2-1
TGCGCCAGCAGGGGGAACACCGGGGATGAGCAGTTCTTC
CASRGNTGDEQFF
>TRBD2|TRBV7-9|-|TRBJ2-2
TGTGCCAGCAGCTCGGGACTAGCCGGCGGCGGGGAGCTGTTTTTT
CASSSGLAGGGELFF
>-|TRBV25-1|-|TRBJ1-4
TGTGCCAGCAGTGAATATGGCCCGGGGATTGAAAAACTGTTTTTT
CASSEYGPGIEKLFF
>TRBD2|TRBV7-8|-|TRBJ2-7
TGTGCCAGCAGCGATCCGCGGGGGACTAGCGGGAGAGGAACCTACGAGCAGTACTTC
CASSDPRGTSGRGTYEQYF
>-|TRBV6-5|-|TRBJ1-2
TGTGCCAGCAGTTACTCAGGCACAGGGAACTATGGCTACACCTTC
CASSYSGTGNYGYTF
>TRBD1|TRBV27|-|TRBJ1-5
TGTGCCAGCAGTACAGGGGTGAATCAGCCCCAGCATTTT
CASSTGVNQPQHF
>-|TRBV2|-|TRBJ1-1
TGTGCCAGCAGTGTAAGGGGCAAGGGGGTTATGAACACTGAAGCTTTCTTT
CASSVRGKGVMNTEAFF
>TRBD1|TRBV19|-|TRBJ1-1
TGTGCCAGTAGTTGGGGGGGACAGGGCACTGAAGCTTTCTTT
CASSWGGQGTEAFF
>-|TRBV30|-|TRBJ2-4
TGTGCCTGGAGTGTGGGGGGGCTTGGGAACATTCAGTACTTC
CAWSVGGLGNIQYF
>-|TRBV19|once|TRBJ1-3
TGTGCCAGTATAAGAAGCTCTGGAAACACCATATATTTT
CASIRSSGNTIYF
>TRBD1|TRBV23-1|-|TRBJ2-4
TGCGCCAGCGGCAGGGGGTCCCCAAACATTCAGTACTTC
CASGRGSPNIQYF
>-|TRBV5-4|-|TRBJ2-1
TGTGCCAGCAGCTTGGCCAGCAGAACCTACAATGAGCAGTTCTTC
CASSLASRTYNEQFF
>-|TRBV28|-|TRBJ2-1
TGTGCCAGCAGTTTGGATCTATACAATGAGCAGTTCTTC
CASSLDLYNEQFF
>-|TRBV4-1|few|TRBJ2-6
TGCGCCAGCAGAGCTGGGGCCAACGTCCTGACTTTC
CASRAGANVLTF
>-|TRBV20-1|-|TRBJ1-2
TGCAGTGCTAGAACCAGATCCGGCTACACCTTC
CSARTRSGYTF
>-|TRBV4-1|-|TRBJ1-2
TGCGCCAGCAGCCCCCCGGGGGTGGGCTATGGCTACACCTTC
CASSPPGVGYGYTF
>-|TRBV7-9|-|TRBJ1-2
TGTGCCAGCAGCTTAGAAAACAGGGTAAATGGCTACACCTTC
CASSLENRVNGYTF
>TRBD1|TRBV6-4|-|TRBJ2-2
TGTGCCAGCAGCAGGACAGGGGTGGACACCGGGGAGCTGTTTTTT
CASSRTGVDTGELFF
>-|TRBV25-1|-|TRBJ1-2
TGTGCCAGCAGAGCCACAGGTATCCTCTATGGCTACACCTTC
CASRATGILYGYTF
>-|TRBV18|-|TRBJ1-1
TGTGCCAGCTCCCCCGTACCGGGCACTGAAGCTTTCTTT
CASSPVPGTEAFF